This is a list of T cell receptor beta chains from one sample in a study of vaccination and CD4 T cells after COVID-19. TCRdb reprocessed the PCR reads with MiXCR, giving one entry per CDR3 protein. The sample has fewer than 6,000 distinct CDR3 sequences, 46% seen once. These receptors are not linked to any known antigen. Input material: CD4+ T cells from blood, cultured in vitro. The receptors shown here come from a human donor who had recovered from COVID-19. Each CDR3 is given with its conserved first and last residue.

CDR3aa: CASRDRASYEQYF
v_gene: TRBV6-1
j_gene: TRBJ2-7

CDR3aa: CASRVDRGKNEQFF
v_gene: TRBV6-1
j_gene: TRBJ2-1

CDR3aa: CASSLLGQANTEAFF
v_gene: TRBV27
j_gene: TRBJ1-1

CDR3aa: CASSPSGTGVKAPGNTIYF
v_gene: TRBV7-9
j_gene: TRBJ1-3

CDR3aa: CASRRSTGNTGELFF
v_gene: TRBV12-3/TRBV12-4
j_gene: TRBJ2-2

CDR3aa: CASSPTVIRRGETQYF
v_gene: TRBV27
j_gene: TRBJ2-5

CDR3aa: CASSEDRGRNTEAFF
v_gene: TRBV2
j_gene: TRBJ1-1

CDR3aa: CASTTPGGGAGVDEQFF
v_gene: TRBV21-1
j_gene: TRBJ2-1

CDR3aa: CAQRGLKGYTF
v_gene: TRBV2
j_gene: TRBJ1-2

CDR3aa: CASSYADGSPRSYGYTF
v_gene: TRBV6-2/TRBV6-3
j_gene: TRBJ1-2

CDR3aa: CASSVRGDSGNTIYF
v_gene: TRBV6-1
j_gene: TRBJ1-3

CDR3aa: CASRPERAKSSYEQYF
v_gene: TRBV6-2/TRBV6-3
j_gene: TRBJ2-7

CDR3aa: CASSYSRAGNQPQHF
v_gene: TRBV6-2/TRBV6-3
j_gene: TRBJ1-5

CDR3aa: CASSPPLRLATHNEQFF
v_gene: TRBV7-9
j_gene: TRBJ2-1

CDR3aa: CASSFFGTGLEKSTDTQYF
v_gene: TRBV12-3/TRBV12-4
j_gene: TRBJ2-3

CDR3aa: CSDQGLKGYTF
v_gene: TRBV20-1
j_gene: TRBJ1-2

CDR3aa: CASSLDGRAGNTIYF
v_gene: TRBV7-9
j_gene: TRBJ1-3

CDR3aa: CSAFDRFDTQYF
v_gene: TRBV20-1
j_gene: TRBJ2-3

CDR3aa: CASSLRTGDNSPLHF
v_gene: TRBV4-1
j_gene: TRBJ1-6

CDR3aa: CASRPGTGINTGELFF
v_gene: TRBV12-3/TRBV12-4
j_gene: TRBJ2-2

CDR3aa: CAWSVRQDYGYTF
v_gene: TRBV30
j_gene: TRBJ1-2

CDR3aa: CASSQDRGLYNSPLHF
v_gene: TRBV7-2
j_gene: TRBJ1-6

CDR3aa: CASAPAGGGRNTGELFF
v_gene: TRBV6-1
j_gene: TRBJ2-2

CDR3aa: CASSVEWLLSQETQYF
v_gene: TRBV6-1
j_gene: TRBJ2-5

CDR3aa: CAWSEQVGYYGYTF
v_gene: TRBV30
j_gene: TRBJ1-2

CDR3aa: CASSQDARYYGYTF
v_gene: TRBV5-4
j_gene: TRBJ1-2

CDR3aa: CASSVQGLDQPQHF
v_gene: TRBV18
j_gene: TRBJ1-5

CDR3aa: CASSLKADTQYF
v_gene: TRBV18
j_gene: TRBJ2-3

CDR3aa: CASSTPGLGYQAFF
v_gene: TRBV6-1
j_gene: TRBJ1-1

CDR3aa: CASSPGQLNSGANVLTF
v_gene: TRBV11-2
j_gene: TRBJ2-6

CDR3aa: CASTPSGTGELFF
v_gene: TRBV2
j_gene: TRBJ2-2

CDR3aa: CASSIGQGNSPLHF
v_gene: TRBV6-1
j_gene: TRBJ1-6

CDR3aa: CASSTHSWTGGGYTF
v_gene: TRBV6-2/TRBV6-3
j_gene: TRBJ1-2

CDR3aa: CASSLTDSYEQYF
v_gene: TRBV7-8
j_gene: TRBJ2-7

CDR3aa: CASSMGDSPLHF
v_gene: TRBV19
j_gene: TRBJ1-6

CDR3aa: CASSQEAGSYGYTF
v_gene: TRBV4-1
j_gene: TRBJ1-2

CDR3aa: CASSLGLGGMTDTQYF
v_gene: TRBV12-3/TRBV12-4
j_gene: TRBJ2-3

CDR3aa: CASRVGSTDTQYF
v_gene: TRBV6-1
j_gene: TRBJ2-3

CDR3aa: CASSYYYEQYF
v_gene: TRBV6-5
j_gene: TRBJ2-7

CDR3aa: CASSQDEARRSGNTIYF
v_gene: TRBV4-2
j_gene: TRBJ1-3

CDR3aa: CASSGQGVQLGYTF
v_gene: TRBV5-8
j_gene: TRBJ1-2

CDR3aa: CASKLDGSVNQPQHF
v_gene: TRBV2
j_gene: TRBJ1-5

CDR3aa: CSVVEGTYGYTF
v_gene: TRBV29-1
j_gene: TRBJ1-2

CDR3aa: CASSRTGTLYGYTF
v_gene: TRBV2
j_gene: TRBJ1-2

CDR3aa: CAISSLAGGSQETQYF
v_gene: TRBV10-3
j_gene: TRBJ2-5

CDR3aa: CASSVGLRREVTEAFF
v_gene: TRBV9
j_gene: TRBJ1-1

CDR3aa: CAWSGGTGANYGYTF
v_gene: TRBV30
j_gene: TRBJ1-2

CDR3aa: CASSPAGHRTGELFF
v_gene: TRBV4-1
j_gene: TRBJ2-2

CDR3aa: CASRTGDRGRGTEAFF
v_gene: TRBV6-1
j_gene: TRBJ1-1

CDR3aa: CASKGFFLSRGYTF
v_gene: TRBV2
j_gene: TRBJ1-2